This paragraph covers one T cell receptor (beta chain) sequence. One end of the junction does not line up with germline, which may come from a read error. This specimen comes from a study of T cells in Graves' hyperthyroidism and ophthalmopathy. The CDR3 contains 14 residues. CDR1 and CDR2 (germline): MNHEY, SVGAGI. Amplification targeted TCR beta CDR3 regions from RNA transcripts. In the first-round RT-PCR of the TCR CDR3, the HTBI primer set was used. TCRdb ran MiXCR on the multiplex PCR reads and lists one entry per CDR3 protein. The table includes approximately 700,000 distinct CDR3 sequences, less than 45% detected once.

The rearrangement links TRBV6-5 to TRBJ1-4; D perhaps matches TRBD1 (5 bases). The sample consisted of peripheral blood or thyroid tissue (not recorded which). The TCR was taken from an adult man with Graves' disease, either hyperthyroidism or ophthalmopathy (not recorded which). Here the CDR3 DNA reads TGTGCCAGCAGTGACCAGGGCACTAATGAAAAACCGTTTTTT. Translation: CASSDQGTNEKPFF.